The present T cell receptor beta chain was sequenced within a study of CD8+CD57+ T cells in acquired aplastic anemia. CDR1 is MGHRA, CDR2 YSYEKL, per germline. V lost 1 base and J lost 8, with 10 bases in between. The length of the CDR3 is 13 residues. Profiles of TCR beta VDJ and CDR3 were generated from a genomic DNA template. One entry per CDR3 protein results from TCRdb running MiXCR on the reads. The table records approximately 180,000 distinct CDR3 sequences, less than 65% of them present only once. It was patients with CD8+CD57+ cell expansion by flow cytometry who were chosen for sequencing. The sequenced material came from sorted CD4+, CD8+, or CD8+CD57+ T cells (not recorded which) from PBMCs. The rearrangement uses TRBV4-1 and TRBJ2-3; maybe TRBD2 (5 bases). This sequence was found in a human donor with aplastic anemia. CDR3 region: CASSQGTGSTQYF. Written as DNA, the CDR3 is TGCGCCAGCAGCCAAGGGACTGGCTCTACGCAGTATTTT.